Listed here are 30 T cell receptor beta chains from one sample, sequenced in a study of CXCR3-negative and CXCR3-positive naive CD8 T cells. Libraries of TRB cDNA were made by 5' RACE and carried UMIs. TCRdb reprocessed the 5' RACE reads, with one entry per CDR3 protein and no DNA. The table for this sample gives fewer than 90,000 distinct CDR3 sequences. Source material: naive CXCR3- CD8+ T cells from blood. Documented subset: CD45RO-CCR7+CD27+CD95- naive CD8+ T cells lacking CXCR3 (TNR3-). These receptors all stem from a human donor in good health. Some clones in this sample may be carry-over from other donors' samples.

The chain carries TRBV12-3 or TRBV12-4 and TRBJ2-1; checking the TCRdb D call of TRBD1 is not possible without DNA. CDR3 size: 15 residues. This chain's CDR3 is CASRSSGGAFNEQFF.

The CDR3 spells CASSSPRENTGELFF. The chain recombines TRBV28 with TRBJ2-2. CDR1 and CDR2 from the germline V gene are MDHEN and SYDVKM. The CDR3 runs to 15 residues. The full variable domain, completed using reference TRBV28 and TRBJ2-2, is DVKVTQSSRYLVKRTGEKVFLECVQDMDHENMFWYRQDPGLGLRLIYFSYDVKMKEKGDIPEGYSVSREKKERFSLILESASTNQTSMYLCASSSPRENTGELFFGEGSRLTVL.

V is TRBV29-1 and J is TRBJ1-5. Per germline, CDR1 SQVTM and CDR2 ANQGSEA. The CDR3 covers 13 residues. CDR3: CSVPGPANQPQHF.

The CDR3 sequence is CSVVGQGASHEQYF. J is TRBJ2-7 and V is TRBV29-1; absent DNA, TCRdb's TRBD1 call cannot be checked. The germline V gene has CDR1 SQVTM and CDR2 ANQGSEA. CDR3 length: 14 residues.

The chain employs TRBV27 and TRBJ2-2. The CDR3 is 12 amino acids. Germline CDR1 reads MNHEY; CDR2 reads SMNVEV (reference sequence). The CDR3 spells CASSLSGGELFF.

This chain connects TRBV14 to TRBJ2-5; TCRdb's D gene call, TRBD1, goes unchecked for lack of DNA. Germline V gene data show CDR1 as SGHDN and CDR2 as FVKESK. The CDR3 consists of 16 residues. The chain's CDR3 is CASSQATGTAEETQYF.

The chain employs TRBV19 and TRBJ2-7; TCRdb's D gene call, TRBD1, goes unchecked for lack of DNA. The V gene's germline CDR1 is LNHDA and CDR2 SQIVND (reference sequence). This CDR3 comprises 17 residues. The CDR3 sequence is CASSIKAGTLPVDEQYF.

This chain links TRBV7-9 with TRBJ2-1; TCRdb proposes TRBD1, but this gene call is untestable without DNA. Germline loops: CDR1 SEHNR, CDR2 FQNEAQ (reference sequence). There are 16 residues in the CDR3. CDR3: CASSPSWGRGYNEQFF.

The chain carries TRBV6-2 or TRBV6-3 and TRBJ1-1. The CDR3 is made up of 13 amino acids. Germline-derived CDR1 and CDR2 are MNHEY and SVGEGT. The CDR3 reads CASSYREVREAFF.

V usage is TRBV14 and J usage is TRBJ1-2. CDR1 is SGHDN and CDR2 is FVKESK in the germline V gene. The CDR3 runs 16 residues. CDR3: CASSQDLGLPVDGYTF.

The CDR3 reads CASSEGMDEKLFF. The genes are TRBV19 and TRBJ1-4; TCRdb proposes TRBD1, but this gene call is untestable without DNA. The germline V gene encodes CDR1 LNHDA and CDR2 SQIVND (reference sequence). The CDR3 is made up of 13 amino acids.

This chain connects TRBV12-3 or TRBV12-4 to TRBJ2-5. This CDR3 spans 13 amino acids. CDR3 loop: CASSHATQETQYF.

The chain links TRBV4-2 to TRBJ2-1; TCRdb gives TRBD1 as the D gene, but with no DNA this cannot be confirmed. Germline V gene data show CDR1 as LGHNA and CDR2 as YNFKEQ. This CDR3 is 16 amino acids long. The CDR3 loop is CASSQRRGGSYNEQFF.

This sequence joins TRBV6-4 and TRBJ2-1; the D gene TCRdb calls, TRBD2, cannot be checked with no DNA. The CDR3 sequence is 15 residues long. Germline lookup yields CDR1 MRHNA and CDR2 SNTAGT. Here the CDR3 reads CASSDGAGAYNEQFF.

This chain uses TRBV5-5 with TRBJ2-2; TCRdb indicates TRBD1, and absent DNA this call remains unverified. The CDR3 consists of 15 residues. Germline assignment: CDR1 SGHKS and CDR2 YYEKEE (reference sequence). The CDR3 loop reads CASSETGLETGELFF.

V gene TRBV7-6 combines with J gene TRBJ2-1; TCRdb selects TRBD1, and the lack of DNA leaves this call unchecked. Germline CDR1 is SGHVS and CDR2 is FNYEAQ. The CDR3 covers 12 residues. CDR3: CASSRAGTGPSF.

This chain links TRBV4-3 with TRBJ1-2. The V gene's germline CDR1 is LGHNA and CDR2 YSLEER. The CDR3 has 16 amino acids. The CDR3 sequence: CASSQDRGNLNYGYTF.

The chain recombines TRBV29-1 with TRBJ1-1. This CDR3 comprises 12 residues. Germline V gives CDR1 SQVTM, CDR2 ANQGSEA. This CDR3 is CSAEPMNTEAFF. Full variable domain (remainder filled in from reference TRBV29-1 and TRBJ1-1): SAVISQKPSRDICQRGTSLTIQCQVDSQVTMMFWYRQQPGQSLTLIATANQGSEATYESGFVIDKFPISRPNLTFSTLTVSNMSPEDSSIYLCSAEPMNTEAFFGQGTRLTVV.

The gene calls are TRBV29-1 and TRBJ2-5. CDR1 SQVTM and CDR2 ANQGSEA come from the germline V gene. This CDR3 region has 14 residues. The CDR3 sequence: CSVGLGPEEETQYF.

The rearrangement joins TRBV28 to TRBJ1-5; the TCRdb call, TRBD1, lacks DNA for checking. Germline CDR1 MDHEN, CDR2 SYDVKM. The CDR3 extends over 14 amino acids. CDR3 region: CASSFYRESQPQHF.

V gene TRBV4-3 combines with J gene TRBJ2-6. This CDR3 region has 16 residues. Germline V lookup: CDR1 LGHNA, CDR2 YSLEER. The CDR3 loop reads CASSQDGFSGANVLTF.

This rearrangement joins TRBV6-2 or TRBV6-3 to TRBJ2-7; with no DNA, the TCRdb D assignment of TRBD2 cannot be verified. The germline V gene encodes CDR1 MNHEY and CDR2 SVGEGT. The CDR3 spans 16 residues. This chain's CDR3 is CASSYFVTSESYEQYF.

The CDR3 protein is CASTIKGWETQYF. This chain joins TRBV28 and TRBJ2-5. This CDR3 is built from 13 residues. Germline CDR1 and CDR2: MDHEN and SYDVKM.

V and J are TRBV4-1 and TRBJ2-1. Germline CDR1 and CDR2: MGHRA and YSYEKL. CDR3 length equals 13 residues. The CDR3 region is CASSHLVTNEQFF.

The chain's CDR3 is CASRTSRLNNEQFF. The V call is TRBV6-2 or TRBV6-3, the J call TRBJ2-1. From germline, CDR1 is MNHEY and CDR2 SVGEGT. This CDR3 contains 14 residues.

This chain uses TRBV29-1 with TRBJ2-1; checking the TCRdb D call of TRBD1 is not possible without DNA. The CDR3 runs 15 residues. CDR1 SQVTM and CDR2 ANQGSEA come from the germline V gene. CDR3 region: CSVERVGTVYNEQFF.

The chain recombines TRBV6-4 with TRBJ2-1; TCRdb names TRBD2, which stays unverified in the absence of DNA. Germline-derived CDR1 and CDR2 are MRHNA and SNTAGT. This CDR3 spans 15 amino acids. CDR3 residues: CASSDQGGGANEQFF.

V gene TRBV7-9 combines with J gene TRBJ2-7; lacking DNA, the TRBD1 call made by TCRdb goes unchecked. The CDR3 length is 12 residues. In germline, CDR1 is SEHNR, CDR2 FQNEAQ (reference sequence). CDR3 in amino acids: CASSPGNTEQYF.

CDR3 residues: CASSLRDGSYNEQFF. The chain carries TRBV27 and TRBJ2-1; the D call of TRBD1 rests on TCRdb alone, since no DNA is present to check it. In germline, CDR1 is MNHEY, CDR2 SMNVEV (reference sequence). There are 15 residues in the CDR3.

The CDR3 protein is CASSEGRGFTDTQYF. The chain joins TRBV2 to TRBJ2-3; TCRdb designates TRBD1, a call that cannot be tested without DNA. The CDR3 extends over 15 amino acids. Germline CDR1 and CDR2: SNHLY and FYNNEI.